Presented here are 30 T cell receptor beta chains from one specimen sequenced in a study of patients and donors after allogeneic stem cell transplantation. Each CDR3 protein is one row after TCRdb ran MiXCR on the RT-PCR reads. The sample lists approximately 410,000 distinct CDR3 sequences; under 20% were seen once. Sequenced sample: blood, either unsorted or a sorted T cell fraction (not recorded which). The receptors originated from a human donor who was either an allogeneic HSCT recipient or a stem cell or donor lymphocyte infusion donor (not recorded which). It is not recorded whose cells these are; they may come from a transplant donor.

This clonotype was recorded a few times. The chain couples TRBV28 to TRBJ2-3, with D hard to call. The CDR3 consists of 12 residues. Trimming removed 7 bases from V and 5 bases from J, with 10 bases in between. Germline V gene sequence: CDR1 MDHEN, CDR2 SYDVKM. The CDR3 sequence is CASMTLQDTQYF. DNA for the CDR3: TGTGCCAGCATGACCCTTCAAGATACGCAGTATTTT.

The chain carries TRBV5-1 and TRBJ1-1; D possibly corresponds to TRBD1 (6 bases). This CDR3 comprises 14 residues. With 4 bases removed from V and 1 base from J, the gap between germline ends came to 11 bases. In germline, CDR1 is SGHRS, CDR2 YFSETQ. CDR3: CASSVQGGNTEAFF. CDR3 in DNA: TGCGCCAGCAGCGTACAGGGAGGGAACACTGAAGCTTTCTTT.

This clonotype occurred a few times. This rearrangement joins TRBV12-3 or TRBV12-4 to TRBJ1-4, with unresolved D. CDR3 length equals 13 residues. V lost 7 bases, J lost 4 bases, and 10 bases lay in between. In nucleotides, the CDR3 is TGTGCCAGCACCCCTGAGCTTAATGAAAAACTGTTTTTT. Translating gives CASTPELNEKLFF.

The J gene is TRBJ2-1, the V gene TRBV7-9; D is possibly TRBD2 (5 bases). The ends were cut back, 4 bases at V and 2 bases at J, with 9 bases in the middle. This CDR3 is built from 14 residues. The germline V gene has CDR1 SEHNR and CDR2 FQNEAQ (reference sequence). The CDR3 DNA reads TGTGCCAGCAGCTGGAGGTCCCCCTACAATGAGCAGTTCTTC. This encodes CASSWRSPYNEQFF. The complete variable domain, with remaining parts taken from reference TRBV7-9 and TRBJ2-1, reads DTGVSQNPRHKITKRGQNVTFRCDPISEHNRLYWYRQTLGQGPEFLTYFQNEAQLEKSRLLSDRFSAERPKGSFSTLEIQRTEQGDSAMYLCASSWRSPYNEQFFGPGTRLTVL.

The chain carries TRBV4-1 and TRBJ2-3; D is perhaps TRBD2 (6 bases). The germline V gene has CDR1 MGHRA and CDR2 YSYEKL. The V end lost 4 bases, the J end lost 5 bases, and 16 bases lay between the germline ends. This CDR3 is 15 amino acids long. The CDR3 DNA reads as TGCGCCAGCAGCCCCGGGGCGGGATATATAGATACGCAGTATTTT. Translation: CASSPGAGYIDTQYF.

The V call is TRBV3-1, the J call TRBJ1-6; 8 bases match TRBD1. The germline V gene has CDR1 LGHDT and CDR2 YNNKEL (reference sequence). V shed 6 bases and J 7 bases; nucleotides not matched to a gene: 5. The CDR3 spans 14 residues. CDR3 sequence reads: CASRTGTGNSPLHF. Here the CDR3 DNA reads TGTGCCAGCAGGACCGGGACAGGAAATTCACCCCTCCACTTT.

The chain combines TRBV20-1 with TRBJ1-6; 11 bases are shared with TRBD1. The CDR3 is 14 residues long. V gave up 2 bases and J gave up 7 bases; unmatched junction bases: 1. The germline V gene encodes CDR1 DFQATT and CDR2 SNEGSKA (reference sequence). The CDR3 DNA reads TGCAGTGCTAGATGGGACAGGGGGAATTCACCCCTCCACTTT. Translating gives CSARWDRGNSPLHF.

This clonotype was detected many times. The chain carries TRBV12-3 or TRBV12-4 and TRBJ2-2; D is possibly TRBD1 (5 bases). Between the trimmed V and J ends, which lost 10 bases and 0 bases, there was a span of 12 bases. The CDR3 has 14 amino acids. The CDR3 reads CATPDTSNTGELFF. DNA of the CDR3: TGTGCCACCCCGGACACTTCGAACACCGGGGAGCTGTTTTTT.

J is TRBJ2-7 and V is TRBV20-1; D perhaps matches TRBD2 (5 bases). The germline V and J ends were trimmed by 6 bases and 6 bases, with 27 bases remaining between them. CDR1 and CDR2 from the germline V gene are DFQATT and SNEGSKA (reference sequence). CDR3 size: 16 residues. CDR3 sequence (DNA): TGCAGTGCCAAGACTTTACCTCGGACTTTCCTGGGCGAGCAGTACTTC. Amino acid sequence: CSAKTLPRTFLGEQYF.

The chain uses TRBV5-1 and TRBJ1-3; TRBD1 agrees at 7 bases. J was trimmed by 0 bases and V by 4 bases; bases with no gene match: 10. From germline, CDR1 is SGHRS and CDR2 YFSETQ. This CDR3 region has 17 residues. CDR3 in amino acids: CASSPRQGTSSGNTIYF. In DNA form, the CDR3 reads TGCGCCAGCAGCCCTCGACAGGGTACTAGCTCTGGAAACACCATATATTTT.

This clonotype was seen only a few times. The chain carries TRBV7-9 and TRBJ2-3; 8 nucleotides match TRBD2. Germline lookup yields CDR1 SEHNR and CDR2 FQNEAQ (reference sequence). The CDR3 is 16 residues long. Trimming took 3 bases from V and 2 from J; bases not matched to a gene: 7. DNA for the CDR3: TGTGCCAGCAGCTTCAAGCGGGGGAGCGACACAGATACGCAGTATTTT. It specifies CASSFKRGSDTDTQYF.

This clonotype was observed a handful of times. This chain uses TRBV30 with TRBJ1-1; the D is unclear. Germline-derived CDR1 and CDR2 are GTSNPN and SVGIG (reference sequence). This CDR3 spans 17 amino acids. V lost 4 bases and J 0 bases, leaving 21 bases between the germline ends. The CDR3 region is CAWKNPFAGSMNTEAFF. CDR3 DNA sequence: TGTGCCTGGAAGAACCCCTTCGCCGGCTCAATGAACACTGAAGCTTTCTTT.

V and J are TRBV5-1 and TRBJ2-5; D is perhaps TRBD1 or TRBD2 (7 bases each). Germline CDR1 is SGHRS and CDR2 is YFSETQ. The V gene lost 4 bases and the J gene lost 4 bases, with 17 bases spanning the gap. The CDR3 spans 15 residues. The CDR3 DNA reads TGCGCCAGCAGCACCCCGACAGGGAGGGGAGAGACCCAGTACTTC. It codes for CASSTPTGRGETQYF.

This clonotype was recorded a few times. This chain joins TRBV12-3 or TRBV12-4 and TRBJ2-7, with 7 bases fitting TRBD2. There are 15 residues in the CDR3. V shed 4 bases, J shed 2 bases, and the junction held 8 bases outside the gene matches. CDR3 DNA sequence: TGTGCCAGCAGTTCCGGACTAGGGGTTACCTACGAGCAGTACTTC. This sequence encodes CASSSGLGVTYEQYF.

This chain connects TRBV5-6 to TRBJ1-1, with unresolved D. This CDR3 region has 14 residues. Germline V CDR1 and CDR2: SGHDT, YYEEEE. Trimming took 2 bases from V and 8 from J, leaving 16 bases between them. The CDR3 is CASSFGRTGSEAFF. The CDR3 region has the DNA TGTGCCAGCAGCTTTGGAAGGACGGGGTCCGAAGCTTTCTTT.

The V call is TRBV13, the J call TRBJ2-1, with 9 positions matching TRBD2. Trimming took 2 bases from V and 7 from J; bases not matched to a gene: 6. This CDR3 contains 15 residues. The V gene's germline CDR1 is PRHDT and CDR2 FYEKMQ (reference sequence). The CDR3 nucleotides read TGTGCCAGCAGCTTAAATAGCGGGAGTGGAAATGAGCAGTTCTTC. Protein: CASSLNSGSGNEQFF.

In its sample, this clonotype was seen a few times. The gene calls are TRBV6-1 and TRBJ2-7; 10 bases fit TRBD2. The germline V gene has CDR1 MNHNS and CDR2 SASEGT. V dropped 5 bases and J dropped 2; count of bases not matched to a gene: 9. CDR3 length: 16 amino acids. For the CDR3, the DNA is TGTGCCAGCAGTACTTCCGGGACTAGCGTCCCCTACGAGCAGTACTTC. Amino acid sequence: CASSTSGTSVPYEQYF.

This sequence joins TRBV28 and TRBJ2-7; D might be TRBD2 (5 bases). V was clipped by 7 bases and J by 2 bases, with 12 bases between them. Per germline, CDR1 MDHEN and CDR2 SYDVKM. CDR3 length equals 13 residues. CDR3 bases: TGTGCCAGCATTACGGAGGCGCCCTACGAGCAGTACTTC. The encoded protein is CASITEAPYEQYF.

This clonotype was found a few times. As DNA, the CDR3 is TGTGCCAGCAGTGAATTTCCACCCGGGACAGGGGGTTCTGAAGCTTTCTTT. It codes for CASSEFPPGTGGSEAFF. The V and J genes are TRBV2 and TRBJ1-1; 11 bases match TRBD1. This CDR3 has 17 amino acids. The V gene end was trimmed by 2 bases and the J gene end by 6 bases; junction bases not matched to a gene: 11. The germline V gene has CDR1 SNHLY and CDR2 FYNNEI.

This clonotype was recorded at least ten times. CDR3 sequence reads: CSARRLAGSSYNEQFF. The CDR3 DNA follows: TGCAGTGCTAGGAGACTAGCGGGTAGCTCCTACAATGAGCAGTTCTTC. The chain uses TRBV20-1 and TRBJ2-1; 10 bases agree with TRBD2. Germline trimming cut 3 bases from V and 0 bases from J; bases unmatched to any gene: 5. CDR1 is DFQATT, CDR2 SNEGSKA, per germline (reference sequence). CDR3 size: 16 residues.

The CDR3 protein is CAISESTHSYNSPLHF. Here the CDR3 DNA reads TGTGCCATCAGTGAGTCGACACATTCCTATAATTCACCCCTCCACTTT. This rearrangement joins TRBV10-3 to TRBJ1-6, with unresolved D. Germline V gene sequence: CDR1 ENHRY, CDR2 SYGVKD. V lost 0 bases and J lost 1, with 7 bases in between. CDR3 length equals 16 residues.

The V call is TRBV12-3 or TRBV12-4, the J call TRBJ1-2, with a possible D match to TRBD1 (6 bases). The CDR3 is 14 amino acids. The germline V and J ends were trimmed by 3 bases and 3 bases, with 11 bases remaining between them. CDR3 sequence (DNA): TGTGCCAGCAGTTTGTTCAGGGGAGACTATGGCTACACCTTC. Its translation is CASSLFRGDYGYTF.

This clonotype was seen a handful of times. The chain joins TRBV20-1 to TRBJ2-7; possible D gene TRBD1, 5 bases. Between the trimmed V and J ends, which lost 4 bases and 0 bases, there was a span of 10 bases. CDR3 length: 13 amino acids. Germline V gene sequence: CDR1 DFQATT, CDR2 SNEGSKA (reference sequence). The CDR3 DNA follows: TGCAGTGCTACAGGGATCCGCTCCTACGAGCAGTACTTC. The encoded protein is CSATGIRSYEQYF.

V gene TRBV20-1 combines with J gene TRBJ1-1; D may be TRBD1 (6 bases). The length of the CDR3 is 16 residues. Germline-derived CDR1 and CDR2 are DFQATT and SNEGSKA (reference sequence). The V gene lost 5 bases and the J gene lost 0 bases, with 19 bases spanning the gap. The CDR3 protein is CSASSRRDKMNTEAFF. DNA for the CDR3: TGCAGTGCTTCAAGTCGGCGGGACAAGATGAACACTGAAGCTTTCTTT.

This clonotype has a single count. The chain uses TRBV18 and TRBJ1-6, with D unresolved. This CDR3 contains 13 residues. Germline V gives CDR1 KGHSH, CDR2 LQKENI. Deletions cut 1 base from V and 7 bases from J, with 5 bases between. CDR3 coding DNA: TGTGCCAGCTCACCACTAACGAATTCACCCCTCCACTTT. Protein sequence: CASSPLTNSPLHF.

This clonotype was counted only a few times. The chain recombines TRBV11-1 with TRBJ2-3, with 8 bases lining up with TRBD2. This CDR3 region has 14 residues. The germline V gene has CDR1 SGHAT and CDR2 FQDESV (reference sequence). After removal of 8 bases from V and 0 bases from J, the junction contained 4 bases not matched to a gene. The CDR3 region is CASFERGSTDTQYF. As DNA, the CDR3 is TGTGCCAGCTTCGAGCGGGGGAGCACAGATACGCAGTATTTT.

The chain uses TRBV19 and TRBJ2-7; 7 bases line up with TRBD2. With 3 bases clipped from V and 4 bases from J, the junction kept 12 bases outside the gene matches. Germline CDR1 and CDR2: LNHDA and SQIVND (reference sequence). The CDR3 covers 16 residues. The CDR3 DNA reads as TGTGCCAGTAGTATGGGAGGGGCGGCAAAACAATACGAGCAGTACTTC. Protein: CASSMGGAAKQYEQYF.

This clonotype was seen more than once but under ten times. The chain links TRBV4-2 to TRBJ2-3; D unresolved. V was trimmed by 4 bases and J by 2 bases, leaving 13 bases between them. The CDR3 is 15 amino acids. CDR1 and CDR2 from the germline V gene are LGHNA and YNFKEQ. The CDR3 sequence is CASSPVPEFTDTQYF. The CDR3 DNA follows: TGTGCCAGCAGCCCCGTCCCGGAATTCACAGATACGCAGTATTTT.

V and J are TRBV2 and TRBJ2-1; D call uncertain. In germline, CDR1 is SNHLY, CDR2 FYNNEI. This CDR3 has 16 residues. Trimming removed 1 base at V and 1 base at J, with 11 bases between. The CDR3 DNA follows: TGTGCCAGCAGTGAAGAGTTTAGAACTTCCTACAATGAGCAGTTCTTC. It yields the protein CASSEEFRTSYNEQFF.

The chain carries TRBV7-8 and TRBJ2-2; 9 bases agree with TRBD1. With V trimmed by 5 bases and J by 5 bases, 6 bases remained unmatched. Germline-derived CDR1 and CDR2 are SGHVS and FQNEAQ. The CDR3 has 15 residues. Here the CDR3 reads CASSPGTGKTGELFF. CDR3 DNA: TGTGCCAGCAGCCCCGGGACAGGGAAAACCGGGGAGCTGTTTTTT.